This T cell receptor beta chain was recovered during a study of identical twins. Study observations and caveats: Weaker excess twin sharing was seen among beta out-of-frame sequences.

Note on this clonotype: Its antigen is undetermined.

The CDR3 loop spans 16 amino acids. The germline V gene has CDR1 MGHRA and CDR2 YSYEKL. Trimming took 0 bases from V and 2 from J, leaving 13 bases between them. Template switching (which added a universal primer site) was used, and cDNA carried unique molecular identifiers. A single record per CDR3 protein comes from TCRdb applying MiXCR to the 5' RACE reads. The sample holds around 300,000 distinct CDR3 sequences, about 8.3% seen once. These data were also filed under a second study, of yellow fever vaccine responses in identical twins. That source reports: Reports say the vaccine T cell response in twins looked partly convergent and partly personalized.

The clonotype originates from a woman under 30 in good health. Sample: memory (CD45RO+) T cells sorted from blood. This chain links TRBV4-1 with TRBJ2-5; a weak D match, TRBD2 (7 bases). The CDR3 DNA reads as TGCGCCAGCAGCCAAGAGGGGAGGGGGGTACAAGAGACCCAGTACTTC. Its translation is CASSQEGRGVQETQYF.